This is a list of T cell receptor beta chains from one sample in a study of T cell responses to AZD1222 COVID-19 vaccine. Produced via immunoSEQ multiplex PCR; TCRdb's table is partial and in-frame only. The sample lists 90,000 to 120,000 clones, nearly 90% seen once, with approximately 4.8% in the top ten. The sample was peripheral blood, taken 28 days after the second AZD1222 dose. These receptors all come from an adult who received the AZD1222 COVID-19 vaccine. CDR3s include the opening cysteine and the closing phenylalanine or tryptophan. D genes are given only for firm matches. A clone size is listed for some rows: how often the clone was seen (once, few, many), or a class if it is expanded.

TRBJ1-5 | TRBV6-5 | NA | NA | TGTGCCAGCAGTTACTCGTACGAAAGCAATCAGCCCCAGCATTTT | CASSYSYESNQPQHF
TRBJ2-1 | TRBV29-1 | TRBD2 | NA | TGCAGCGTTGAAGGACTAGCGGTGGACAATGAGCAGTTCTTC | CSVEGLAVDNEQFF
TRBJ2-1 | TRBV19 | NA | NA | TGTGCCAGTAGTATGGGCGGACCCAGCAATGAGCAGTTCTTC | CASSMGGPSNEQFF
TRBJ1-5 | TRBV7-9 | NA | NA | TGTGCCAGGGTCCCCGTGACGGGGGGTAGCAATCAGCCCCAGCATTTT | CARVPVTGGSNQPQHF
TRBJ2-3 | TRBV7-2 | TRBD1 | NA | TGTGCCAGCAGCCCCCGGGCAGGGGGCTTTACAGATACGCAGTATTTT | CASSPRAGGFTDTQYF
TRBJ1-2 | TRBV20-1 | NA | NA | TGCAGGCCTGCGACTAACTATGGCTACACCTTC | CRPATNYGYTF
TRBJ2-7 | TRBV7-2 | TRBD1 | NA | TGTGCCAGCAGCACCCACGGGACAGGGGACGAGCAGTACTTC | CASSTHGTGDEQYF
TRBJ1-2 | TRBV3-1/TRBV3-2 | NA | NA | TGTGCCAGCAGCCCTGGGGACGGACCCTTCTATGGCTACACCTTC | CASSPGDGPFYGYTF
TRBJ1-1 | TRBV7-9 | NA | few | TGTGCCAGCATCTTGGATCAGGGACGCGGTGAAGCTTTCTTT | CASILDQGRGEAFF
TRBJ1-2 | TRBV6-1 | TRBD1 | NA | TGTGCCAGCAGTGAAGGGGGTCTGGGCAGGGGGCTCTATGGCTACACCTTC | CASSEGGLGRGLYGYTF
TRBJ1-1 | TRBV28 | TRBD1 | NA | TGTGCCAGCAGTCACGCAGGGGGGGCTGAAGCTTTCTTT | CASSHAGGAEAFF
TRBJ2-3 | TRBV5-1 | NA | once | TGCGCCAGCAGCTTGGAGGCGACAGATACGCAGTATTTT | CASSLEATDTQYF
TRBJ1-1 | TRBV7-9 | NA | NA | TGTGCCAGCAGCCCGATGGAATTATTGAACACTGAAGCTTTCTTT | CASSPMELLNTEAFF